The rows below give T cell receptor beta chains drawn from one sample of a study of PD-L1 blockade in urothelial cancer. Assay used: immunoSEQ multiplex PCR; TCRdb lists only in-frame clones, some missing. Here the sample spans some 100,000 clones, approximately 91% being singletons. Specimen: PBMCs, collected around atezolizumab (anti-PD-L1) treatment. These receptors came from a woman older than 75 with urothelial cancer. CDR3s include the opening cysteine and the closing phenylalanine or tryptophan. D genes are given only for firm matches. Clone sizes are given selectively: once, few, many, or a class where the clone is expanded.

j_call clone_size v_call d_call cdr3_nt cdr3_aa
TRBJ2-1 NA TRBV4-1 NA TGCGCCAGCAGCCAAGAGGGGGGTAGAGGGTGGGGTGGGTCCTACAATGAGCAGTTCTTC CASSQEGGRGWGGSYNEQFF
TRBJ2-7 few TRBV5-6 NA TGTGCCAGCAGCTTGCCGCGGATTGAGCAGTACTTC CASSLPRIEQYF
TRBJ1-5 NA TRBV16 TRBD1 TGTGCCAGCAGACGGACAGGGAACAATCAGCCCCAGCATTTT CASRRTGNNQPQHF
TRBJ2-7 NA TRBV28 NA TGTGCCAGCAGTTTCGACAGTCAAAGCTCCTACGAGCAGTACTTC CASSFDSQSSYEQYF
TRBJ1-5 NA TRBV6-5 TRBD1 TGTGCCAGCAGTAAGACAGGGGGATTGGATCAGCCCCAGCATTTT CASSKTGGLDQPQHF
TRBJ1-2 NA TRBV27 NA TGTGCCAGCAGTTTAGTAGGGGATGCAGCTAACTATGGCTACACCTTC CASSLVGDAANYGYTF
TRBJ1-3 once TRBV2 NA TGTGCCAGCAGTGAAGCTCAGTTCTCTGGAAACACCATATATTTT CASSEAQFSGNTIYF
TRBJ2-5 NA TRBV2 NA TGTGCCAGCAGTGAAATGCGAGGGCAAGAGACCCAGTACTTC CASSEMRGQETQYF
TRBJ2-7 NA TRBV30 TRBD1 TGTGCCGGGGACAGGGGAGTCTACGAGCAGTACTTC CAGDRGVYEQYF
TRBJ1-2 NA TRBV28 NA TGTGCCAGCACCCCAGGGCCGCTAAGCTACACCTTC CASTPGPLSYTF
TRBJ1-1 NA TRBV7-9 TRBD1 TGTGCCAGCAGCTTAGGGGACAGGAACACTGAAGCTTTCTTT CASSLGDRNTEAFF
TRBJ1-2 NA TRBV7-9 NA TGTGCCAGCAGCTTAGGGACATTCTTTGGCTACACCTTC CASSLGTFFGYTF
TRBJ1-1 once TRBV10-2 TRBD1 TGCGCCAGCACGGGACAGGGCAACACTGAAGCTTTCTTT CASTGQGNTEAFF
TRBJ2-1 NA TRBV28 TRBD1 TGTGCCAGCAGTCTAAGACAGGGGAAGAATGAGCAGTTCTTC CASSLRQGKNEQFF
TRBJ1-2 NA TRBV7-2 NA TGTGCCAGCAGCCCCGACAGCAACACTTACTATGGCTACACCTTC CASSPDSNTYYGYTF
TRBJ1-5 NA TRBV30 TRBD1 TGTGCCTGCACAGGGGGCGGCAATCAGCCCCAGCATTTT CACTGGGNQPQHF
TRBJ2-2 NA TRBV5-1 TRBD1 TGCGCCAGCAGCTCACCGGGACAGGGGACTACCGGGGAGCTGTTTTTT CASSSPGQGTTGELFF